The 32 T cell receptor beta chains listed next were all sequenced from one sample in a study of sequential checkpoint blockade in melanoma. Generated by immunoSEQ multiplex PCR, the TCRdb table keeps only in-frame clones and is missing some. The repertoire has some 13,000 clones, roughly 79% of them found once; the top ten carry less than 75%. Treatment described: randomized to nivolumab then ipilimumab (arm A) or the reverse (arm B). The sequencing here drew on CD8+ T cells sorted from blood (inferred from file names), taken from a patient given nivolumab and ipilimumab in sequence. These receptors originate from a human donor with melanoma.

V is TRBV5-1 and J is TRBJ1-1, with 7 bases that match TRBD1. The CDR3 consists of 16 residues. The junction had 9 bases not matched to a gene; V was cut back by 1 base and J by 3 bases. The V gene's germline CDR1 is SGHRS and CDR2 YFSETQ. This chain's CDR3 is CASSLWTGQKDTEAFF. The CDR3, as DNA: TGCGCCAGCAGCTTGTGGACAGGTCAGAAAGACACTGAAGCTTTCTTT.

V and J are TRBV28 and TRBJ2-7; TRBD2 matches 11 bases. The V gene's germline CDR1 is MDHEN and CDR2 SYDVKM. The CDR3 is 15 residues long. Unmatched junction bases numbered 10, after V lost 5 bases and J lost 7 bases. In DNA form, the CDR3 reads TGTGCCAGCAGTCCACTGACTAGCGGGGAGGGGGAGCAGTACTTC. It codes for CASSPLTSGEGEQYF.

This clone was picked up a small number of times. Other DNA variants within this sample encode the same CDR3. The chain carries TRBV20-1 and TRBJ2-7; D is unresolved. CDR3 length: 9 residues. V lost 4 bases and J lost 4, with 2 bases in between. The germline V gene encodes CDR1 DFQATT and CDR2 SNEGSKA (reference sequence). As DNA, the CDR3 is TGCAGTGCTACGTACGAGCAGTACTTC. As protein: CSATYEQYF.

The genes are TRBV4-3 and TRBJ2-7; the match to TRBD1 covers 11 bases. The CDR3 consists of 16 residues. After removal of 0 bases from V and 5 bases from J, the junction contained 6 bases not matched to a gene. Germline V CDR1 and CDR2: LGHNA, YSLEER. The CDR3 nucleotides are TGCGCCAGCAGCCAAGATTTTGGACAGGGGGCCGACGAGCAGTACTTC. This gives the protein CASSQDFGQGADEQYF.

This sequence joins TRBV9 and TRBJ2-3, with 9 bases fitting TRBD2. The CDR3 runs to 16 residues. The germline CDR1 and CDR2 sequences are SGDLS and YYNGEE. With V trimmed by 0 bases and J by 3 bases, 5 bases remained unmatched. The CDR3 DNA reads TGTGCCAGCAGCGTAGATGCGGGAGGGCCAACAGATACGCAGTATTTT. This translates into CASSVDAGGPTDTQYF.

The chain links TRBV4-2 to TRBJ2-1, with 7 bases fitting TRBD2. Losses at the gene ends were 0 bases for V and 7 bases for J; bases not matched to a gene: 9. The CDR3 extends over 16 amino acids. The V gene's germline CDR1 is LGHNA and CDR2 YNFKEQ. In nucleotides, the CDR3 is TGTGCCAGCAGCCAAGATGCGCCGGGAGGTAGTAATGAGCAGTTCTTC. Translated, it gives CASSQDAPGGSNEQFF.

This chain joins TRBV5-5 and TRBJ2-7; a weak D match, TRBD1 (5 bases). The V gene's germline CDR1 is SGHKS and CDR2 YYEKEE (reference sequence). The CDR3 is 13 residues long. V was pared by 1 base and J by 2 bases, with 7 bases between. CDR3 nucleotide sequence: TGTGCCAGCAGCTTGACAGGAACCTACGAGCAGTACTTC. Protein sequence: CASSLTGTYEQYF.

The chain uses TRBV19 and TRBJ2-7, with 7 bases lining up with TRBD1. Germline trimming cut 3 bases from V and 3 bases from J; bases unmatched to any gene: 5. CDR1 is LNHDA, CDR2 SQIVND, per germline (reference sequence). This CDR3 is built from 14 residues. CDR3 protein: CASSIGHRGYEQYF. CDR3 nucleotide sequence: TGTGCCAGTAGTATTGGCCACAGGGGCTACGAGCAGTACTTC. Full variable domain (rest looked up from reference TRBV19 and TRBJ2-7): DGGITQSPKYLFRKEGQNVTLSCEQNLNHDAMYWYRQDPGQGLRLIYYSQIVNDFQKGDIAEGYSVSREKKESFPLTVTSAQKNPTAFYLCASSIGHRGYEQYFGPGTRLTVT.

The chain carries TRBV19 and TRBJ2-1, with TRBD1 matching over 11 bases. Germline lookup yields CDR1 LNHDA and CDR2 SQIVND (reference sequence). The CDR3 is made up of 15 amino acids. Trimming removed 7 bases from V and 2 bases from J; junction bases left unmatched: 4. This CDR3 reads CASTPGQGAYNEQFF. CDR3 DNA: TGTGCCAGTACTCCGGGACAGGGGGCCTACAATGAGCAGTTCTTC.

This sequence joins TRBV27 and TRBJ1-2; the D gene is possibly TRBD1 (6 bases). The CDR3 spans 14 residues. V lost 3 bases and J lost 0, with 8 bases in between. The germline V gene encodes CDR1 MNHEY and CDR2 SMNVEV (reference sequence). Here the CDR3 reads CASSFTGTNYGYTF. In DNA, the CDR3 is TGTGCCAGCAGTTTCACAGGGACTAACTATGGCTACACCTTC.

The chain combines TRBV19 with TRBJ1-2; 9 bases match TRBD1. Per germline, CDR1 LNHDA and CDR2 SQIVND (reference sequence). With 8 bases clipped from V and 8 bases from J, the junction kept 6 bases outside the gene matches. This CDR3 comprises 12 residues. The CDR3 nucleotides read TGTGCCAGTGGAGGGACAGGGTCCGGCTACACCTTC. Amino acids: CASGGTGSGYTF.

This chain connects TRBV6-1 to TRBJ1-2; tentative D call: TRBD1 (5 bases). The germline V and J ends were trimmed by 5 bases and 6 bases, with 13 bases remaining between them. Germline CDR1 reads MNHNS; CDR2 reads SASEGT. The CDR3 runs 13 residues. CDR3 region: CASSPTETNGYTF. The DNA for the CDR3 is TGTGCCAGCAGTCCGACAGAAACCAATGGCTACACCTTC.

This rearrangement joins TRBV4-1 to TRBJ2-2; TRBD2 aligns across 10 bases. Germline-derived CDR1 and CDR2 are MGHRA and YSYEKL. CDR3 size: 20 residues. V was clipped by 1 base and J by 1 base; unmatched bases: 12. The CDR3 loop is CASSQVLAGVERLNTGELFF. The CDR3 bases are TGCGCCAGCAGCCAAGTGCTAGCGGGGGTGGAGCGGTTGAACACCGGGGAGCTGTTTTTT.

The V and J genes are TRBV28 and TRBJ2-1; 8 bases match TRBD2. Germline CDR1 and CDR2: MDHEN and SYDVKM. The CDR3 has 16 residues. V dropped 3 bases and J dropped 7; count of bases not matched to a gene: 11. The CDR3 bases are TGTGCCAGCAGTTTCTTCTCCGGGAGGGTGGGGAATGAGCAGTTCTTC. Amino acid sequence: CASSFFSGRVGNEQFF.

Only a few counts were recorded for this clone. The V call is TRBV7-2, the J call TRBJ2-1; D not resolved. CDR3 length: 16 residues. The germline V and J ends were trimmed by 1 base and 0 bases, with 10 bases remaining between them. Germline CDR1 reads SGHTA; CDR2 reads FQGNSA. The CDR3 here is CASSLEPPSSYNEQFF. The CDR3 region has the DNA TGTGCCAGCAGCTTAGAGCCACCATCCTCCTACAATGAGCAGTTCTTC.

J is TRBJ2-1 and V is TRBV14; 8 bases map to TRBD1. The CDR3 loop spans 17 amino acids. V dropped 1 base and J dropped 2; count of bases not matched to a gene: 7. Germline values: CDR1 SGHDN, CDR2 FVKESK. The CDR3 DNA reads TGTGCCAGCAGCCAAGCGCTCGGGACAGGAGCCTACAATGAGCAGTTCTTC. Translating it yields CASSQALGTGAYNEQFF.

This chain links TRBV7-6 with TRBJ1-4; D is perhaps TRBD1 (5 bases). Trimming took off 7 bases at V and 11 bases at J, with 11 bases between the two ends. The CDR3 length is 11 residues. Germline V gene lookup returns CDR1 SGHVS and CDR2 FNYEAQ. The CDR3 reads CASKLQDKLFF. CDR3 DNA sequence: TGTGCCAGCAAATTACAGGACAAACTGTTTTTT.

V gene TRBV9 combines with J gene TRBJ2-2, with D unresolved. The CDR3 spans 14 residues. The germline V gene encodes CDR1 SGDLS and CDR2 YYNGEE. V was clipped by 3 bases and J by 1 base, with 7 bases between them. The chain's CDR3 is CASSGPKNTGELFF. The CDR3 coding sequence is TGTGCCAGCAGCGGTCCCAAGAACACCGGGGAGCTGTTTTTT.

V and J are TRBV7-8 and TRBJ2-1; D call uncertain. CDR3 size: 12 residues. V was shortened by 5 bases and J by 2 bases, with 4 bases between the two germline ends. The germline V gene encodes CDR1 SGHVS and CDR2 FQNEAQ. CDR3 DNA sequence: TGTGCCAGCAGCCCCACCTACAATGAGCAGTTCTTC. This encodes CASSPTYNEQFF.

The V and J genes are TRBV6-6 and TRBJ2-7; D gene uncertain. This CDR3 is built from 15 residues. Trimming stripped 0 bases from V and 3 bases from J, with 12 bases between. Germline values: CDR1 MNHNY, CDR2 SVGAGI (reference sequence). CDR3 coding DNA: TGTGCCAGCAGTTACTCGCGTACTCAAATCTACGAGCAGTACTTC. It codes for CASSYSRTQIYEQYF.

Here the CDR3 reads CASSQGRGQGAGEQYF. The CDR3, as DNA: TGTGCCAGCAGCCAAGGCAGGGGACAGGGGGCGGGCGAGCAGTACTTC. The V and J genes are TRBV4-2 and TRBJ2-7, with TRBD1 identical over 12 bases. V gave up 1 base and J gave up 6 bases; unmatched junction bases: 7. Germline CDR1 LGHNA, CDR2 YNFKEQ. CDR3 size: 16 residues.

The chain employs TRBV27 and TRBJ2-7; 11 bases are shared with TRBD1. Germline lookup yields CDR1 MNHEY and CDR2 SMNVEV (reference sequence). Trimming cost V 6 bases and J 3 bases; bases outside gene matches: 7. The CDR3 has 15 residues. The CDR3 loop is CASSPSGTGGYEQYF. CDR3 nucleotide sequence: TGTGCCAGCAGCCCCTCCGGGACAGGGGGCTACGAGCAGTACTTC.

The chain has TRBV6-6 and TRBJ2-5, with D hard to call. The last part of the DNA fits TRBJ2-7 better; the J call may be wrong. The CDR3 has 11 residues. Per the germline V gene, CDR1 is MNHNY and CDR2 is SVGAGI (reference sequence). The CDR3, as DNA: TGTGCCAGCGGGCCCGAGCCCGAGCAGTACTTC. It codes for CASGPEPEQYF.

The CDR3 DNA follows: TGTGCCAGCAGTTATCGTCCCAGCTCCTACGAGCAGTACTTC. The encoded protein is CASSYRPSSYEQYF. This sequence joins TRBV6-5 and TRBJ2-7; D not resolved. The CDR3 loop spans 14 amino acids. Germline CDR1 is MNHEY and CDR2 is SVGAGI. V was clipped by 3 bases and J by 0 bases, with 9 bases between them.

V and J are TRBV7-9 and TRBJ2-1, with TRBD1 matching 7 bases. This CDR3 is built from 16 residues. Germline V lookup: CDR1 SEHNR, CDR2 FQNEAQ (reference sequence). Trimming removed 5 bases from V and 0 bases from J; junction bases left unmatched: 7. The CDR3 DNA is TGTGCCAGCAGCGCCAGACAGGGATACTCCTACAATGAGCAGTTCTTC. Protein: CASSARQGYSYNEQFF.

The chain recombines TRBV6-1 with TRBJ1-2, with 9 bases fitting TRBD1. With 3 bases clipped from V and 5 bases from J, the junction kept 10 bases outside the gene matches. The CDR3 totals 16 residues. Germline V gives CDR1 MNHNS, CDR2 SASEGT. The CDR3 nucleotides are TGTGCCAGCAGTGATTTCCGGGACAGGGCTTTTTATGGCTACACCTTC. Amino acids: CASSDFRDRAFYGYTF.

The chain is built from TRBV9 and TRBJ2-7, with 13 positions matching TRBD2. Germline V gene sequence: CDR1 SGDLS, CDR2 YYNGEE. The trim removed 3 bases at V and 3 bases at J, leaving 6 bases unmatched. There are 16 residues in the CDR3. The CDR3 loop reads CASSARLAGGGYEQYF. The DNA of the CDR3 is TGTGCCAGCAGCGCTCGACTAGCGGGAGGTGGCTACGAGCAGTACTTC.

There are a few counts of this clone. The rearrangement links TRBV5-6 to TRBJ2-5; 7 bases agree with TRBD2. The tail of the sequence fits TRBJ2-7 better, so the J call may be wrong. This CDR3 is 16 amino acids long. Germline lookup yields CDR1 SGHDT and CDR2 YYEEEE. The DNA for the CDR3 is TGTGCCAGCAGCTTGGGGGAGGGGTCCTTCTCCTACGAGCAGTACTTC. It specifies CASSLGEGSFSYEQYF.

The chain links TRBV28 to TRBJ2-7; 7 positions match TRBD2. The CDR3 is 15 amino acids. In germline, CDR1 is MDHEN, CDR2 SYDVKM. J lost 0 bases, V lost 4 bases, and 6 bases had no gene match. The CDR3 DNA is TGTGCCAGCAGTTCCGGACTAGTAGTCTCCTACGAGCAGTACTTC. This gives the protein CASSSGLVVSYEQYF.

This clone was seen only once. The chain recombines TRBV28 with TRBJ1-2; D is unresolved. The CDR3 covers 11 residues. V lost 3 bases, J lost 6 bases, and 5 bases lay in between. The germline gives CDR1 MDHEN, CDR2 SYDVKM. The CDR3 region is CASSFADGYTF. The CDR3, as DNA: TGTGCCAGCAGTTTCGCGGATGGCTACACCTTC.

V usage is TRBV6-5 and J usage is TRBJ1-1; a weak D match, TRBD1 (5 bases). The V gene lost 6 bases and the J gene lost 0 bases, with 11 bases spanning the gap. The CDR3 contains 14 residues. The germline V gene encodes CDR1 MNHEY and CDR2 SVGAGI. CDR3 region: CASSSGLMNTEAFF. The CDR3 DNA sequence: TGTGCCAGCAGCTCGGGACTAATGAACACTGAAGCTTTCTTT.

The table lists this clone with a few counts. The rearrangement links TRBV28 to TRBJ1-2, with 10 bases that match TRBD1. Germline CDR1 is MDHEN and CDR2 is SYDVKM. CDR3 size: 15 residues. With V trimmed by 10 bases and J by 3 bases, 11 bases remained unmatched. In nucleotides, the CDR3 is TGTGCCACTACCCCCTGGGGGACAGGGGACTATGGCTACACCTTC. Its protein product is CATTPWGTGDYGYTF.